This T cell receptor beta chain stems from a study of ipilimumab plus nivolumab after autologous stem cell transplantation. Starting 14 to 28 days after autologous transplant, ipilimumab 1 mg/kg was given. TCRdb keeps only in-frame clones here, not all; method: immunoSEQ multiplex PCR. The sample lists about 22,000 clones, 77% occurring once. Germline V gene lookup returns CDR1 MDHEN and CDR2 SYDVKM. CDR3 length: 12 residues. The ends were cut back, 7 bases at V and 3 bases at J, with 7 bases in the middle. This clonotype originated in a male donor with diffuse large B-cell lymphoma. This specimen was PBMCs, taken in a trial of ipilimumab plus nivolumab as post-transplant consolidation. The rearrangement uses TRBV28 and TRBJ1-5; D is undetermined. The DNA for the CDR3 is TGTGCCAGCACGAGAGACAATCAGCCCCAGCATTTT. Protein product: CASTRDNQPQHF.